The TCR beta chain under discussion was sequenced for a study of neoadjuvant anti-PD-1 for oral cavity cancer. Background on the study: Most patients had three to four biweekly doses of 3 mg/kg nivolumab before resection. Study conclusions and caveats: Treg/Th17 ratio rose with pretreatment blood and fell with post-treatment tumor TCRbeta clonality.

The patients had HPV-negative, locally advanced oral cavity squamous cell carcinoma. Analysis of PBMCs was direct, with no culture step. Measured with immunoSEQ multiplex PCR; TCRdb has only the in-frame clones, and not every one. The data contain 60,000 to 75,000 clones, more than 70% of them singletons. From germline, CDR1 is LNHDA and CDR2 SQIVND (reference sequence). The V gene lost 8 bases and the J gene lost 0 bases, with 15 bases spanning the gap. The CDR3 loop spans 15 amino acids. To note about this clone: The target antigen is unknown.

J is TRBJ2-3 and V is TRBV19, with a possible D match to TRBD1 (6 bases). This TCR came from a person between 40 and 85 years old with oral cavity squamous cell carcinoma. The source was PBMCs, collected before nivolumab (anti-PD-1) treatment. CDR3 loop: CASVRTATSTDTQYF. CDR3 nucleotides: TGTGCCAGTGTTAGGACAGCCACTAGCACAGATACGCAGTATTTT.